Detailed here is one T cell receptor beta chain. The target of this receptor is not known. The sample holds no much larger clone one base away, and base qualities are not on file. The intended sense of this specimen's treatment or condition label: some 19 received Ad26.COV2.S at low or high dose, single or two shots; about 5 received placebo; per-sample allocation not given. Repertoires of vaccine and placebo recipients were sequenced from samples collected on day 63 after the first injection. In Cohort 1b, roughly 26 adults aged 18-55 years were enrolled at a single site in Boston, USA, between 29 July and 7 August 2020. As a vaccine, Ad26.COV2.S was a replication-incompetent adenovirus type 26 vector that expressed a prefusion-stabilized SARS-CoV-2 spike protein derived from the original Wuhan strain. The sample comes from a study of Ad26.COV2.S vaccination and SARS-CoV-2 variants (dated by TCRdb to the early 2020s). Notes on the research overall: Donors in the vaccine arm were drawn from COV1001, a phase I-IIa trial of Ad26.COV2.S in healthy adults that was multicentre, randomized, double-blind and placebo-controlled. Trial participants were randomized into five groups of five: low-dose or high-dose Ad26.COV2.S given once or twice, or placebo on both occasions. The specificity and breadth of SARS-CoV-2-reactive T cell receptors after Ad26.COV2.S vaccination were assessed by TCRbeta repertoire sequencing. Investigators did not know the trial group allocation while performing experiments and assessing outcomes. The TCR-sequenced set comprised around 32 samples: around 20 Ad26.COV2.S vaccine recipients, 5 placebo recipients and 8 SARS-CoV-2 convalescent individuals. Ad26.COV2.S was given intramuscularly at 5x10^10 or 1x10^11 viral particles, as a single shot or as two shots 56 days apart.

V was cut back by 1 base and J by 0 bases, leaving a gap of 10 bases between them. For CDR1 and CDR2, the germline V gene lists SGHVS and FQNEAQ. The CDR3, cysteine through phenylalanine, is 15 amino acids long. The entry retains the CDR3 DNA only, 45 bases that are in frame from base 1. The immunoSEQ Assay was the method used to sequence TCRbeta CDR3 regions. After extraction, genomic DNA underwent amplification by bias-controlled multiplex PCR, followed by high-throughput sequencing. Per the source publication's procedure: To quantify the absolute abundance of every unique TCRbeta CDR3 region, sequences were collapsed and filtered. T cell fraction was estimated by normalization of TCRbeta template counts to usable DNA, with usable DNA being measured through amplification of reference genes present in all nucleated cells. Repertoire TCRs were annotated as SARS-CoV-2-specific by exact matching of V gene, CDR3 amino acid sequence and J gene to a known reactive TCR set. MIRA supplied the reference SARS-CoV-2 TCR set, which was filtered for enrichment in COVID-19-positive ImmuneCODE repertoires so that public or cross-reactive TCRs were removed. Using the MIRA antigens, annotated TCRs were further analysed by specific ORF or by position within an ORF. Depth was the summed frequency of annotated unique rearrangements, while breadth was defined as annotated unique rearrangements over total unique productive rearrangements. Group comparisons of TCR breadth used two-sided Wilcoxon rank-sum tests. TCRdb took this table from immuneACCESS and kept in-frame rearrangements with V and J called. Such tables lack part of the clones; where checked against another copy, unresolved V genes explain under half of the gap, and the rest is unexplained. That table gives V, J and clone size, and the DNA gave D and trimming. Within this sample are hundreds of thousands of clones, with approximately 90% of them counted one time only. The ten biggest clones cover under 6% of the sample.

The paper as a whole reports these results and caveats: After vaccination, spike-specific CD8+ and CD4+ T cell responses were reported to show substantial breadth. Ad26.COV2.S recipients had higher spike-specific TCR breadth than placebo recipients (P = 0.0014). Comparable non-spike TCR breadth was observed between vaccine and placebo recipients, consistent with only spike being contained in the vaccine. Comparing responses between vaccine doses or regimens was not something the study was powered to do. The authors noted that total T cell responses may have been underestimated by the TCR breadth and depth analyses.

The V and J genes are TRBV7-8 and TRBJ2-7; the D gene cannot be named for sure. Specimen: peripheral blood, collected in a trial of Ad26.COV2.S vaccine versus placebo. This clonotype was sampled from a person between 18 and 65 years old who received the Ad26.COV2.S COVID-19 vaccine or a placebo. The nucleotides are TGTGCCAGCAGCTTAGATTCCTGGAACTCCTACGAGCAGTACTTC. The translation is CASSLDSWNSYEQYF.